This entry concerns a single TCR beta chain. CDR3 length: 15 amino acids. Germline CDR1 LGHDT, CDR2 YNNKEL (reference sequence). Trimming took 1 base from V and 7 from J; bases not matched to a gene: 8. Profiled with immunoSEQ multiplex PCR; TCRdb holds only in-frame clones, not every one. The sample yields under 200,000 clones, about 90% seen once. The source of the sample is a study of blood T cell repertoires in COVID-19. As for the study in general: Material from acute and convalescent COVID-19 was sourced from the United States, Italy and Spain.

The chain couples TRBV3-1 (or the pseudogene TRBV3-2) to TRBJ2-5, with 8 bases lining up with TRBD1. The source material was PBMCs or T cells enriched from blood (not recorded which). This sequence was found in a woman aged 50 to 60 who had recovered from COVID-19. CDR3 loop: CASSQGTGPRGTQYF. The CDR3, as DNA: TGTGCCAGCAGCCAAGGGACAGGGCCGAGGGGGACCCAGTACTTC.